The TCR beta chain described here comes from a study of cytomegalovirus exposure and HLA in healthy donors. 13 Jbeta primers and 60 Vbeta primers were used for the PCR. Assay used: immunoSEQ multiplex PCR; TCRdb lists only in-frame clones, some missing. The sample carries approximately 100,000 clones, roughly 76% recorded once. Remarks on this clone: Its antigen is currently unknown.

The CDR3 spans 14 residues. Germline-derived CDR1 and CDR2 are MNHNY and SVGAGI (reference sequence). V was cut by 5 bases and J by 1 base, with 11 bases left in between. General observations from the study: Among the CMV-associated chains, a few were confirmed in vitro as specific for CMV antigens. Rarity characterized most TCR sequences, yet some public TCRs appeared in many donors. Previously analyzed data showed that most TCR beta V segments were productive at a frequency of about 90% or about 30%.

What was sequenced was PBMCs. This TCR was sampled from a human donor in good health. The J gene is TRBJ1-1, the V gene TRBV6-6, with TRBD1 as a possible D gene (6 bases). The CDR3 reads CASSRDRPNTEAFF. CDR3 bases: TGTGCCAGCAGTAGAGACAGGCCGAACACTGAAGCTTTCTTT.